The clone carrying this TCR beta chain was seen many times. Its antigen remains unidentified. The source of the sample is a study of regulatory T cells in long-lasting Graves disease. Construction of the TCR beta libraries employed iRepertoire HTBI primers in conjunction with Arm-PCR of CDR3 regions. In TCRdb, the multiplex PCR reads were re-called with MiXCR into one record per CDR3 protein. The table records approximately 310,000 distinct CDR3 sequences, roughly 18% of them present only once. J lost 2 bases, V lost 4 bases, and 5 bases had no gene match. CDR1 SGHAT and CDR2 FQDESV come from the germline V gene (reference sequence). This CDR3 is built from 15 residues. Time point denoted: newly diagnosed GD, antithyroid drugs for less than 3 months. With RNA extracted from PBMCs as input, the TCR library was made. Graves' disease was diagnosed by American Thyroid Association guidelines. Findings and limits, study-wide: Persistent disease favored TRBV28, TRBJ1-2 and TRBJ2-5.

The TCR was taken from a female donor with Graves disease. V gene TRBV11-1 combines with J gene TRBJ2-7; 10 nucleotides line up with TRBD2. The sample here was peripheral blood mononuclear cells (PBMCs), taken at new diagnosis, from a patient treated with antithyroid drugs. DNA for the CDR3: TGTGCCAGCAGCTCACGGACTAGCGGCGCCTACGAGCAGTACTTC. It translates to CASSSRTSGAYEQYF.